These 27 T cell receptor beta chains were sequenced from one sample in a study of blood T cell repertoires in COVID-19 (dated by TCRdb to 2018 to 2021). Receptors were amplified or captured by the immunoSEQ multiplex PCR assay. Held by TCRdb, this immuneACCESS table contains in-frame sequences only and omits some clones. Under half of the omission traces to an unresolved V gene where checked; the cause of the rest is unknown. The sample yields 250,000 to 350,000 clones; 92% were counted once. Less than 20% of the sample lies in the top ten. The sample comprised PBMCs or T cells enriched from blood (not recorded which). These receptors originate from a woman aged 30 to 39 who had recovered from COVID-19.

The CDR3 DNA is TGTGCCAGCAGACACCAGGGGGCGGACGGGGAGCTGTTTTTT. Translation: CASRHQGADGELFF. This sequence joins TRBV6-8 and TRBJ2-2; 8 bases align to TRBD1. Losses at the gene ends were 6 bases for V and 7 bases for J; bases not matched to a gene: 7. The CDR3 is 14 residues long. Germline V gives CDR1 MNHGY, CDR2 SAAAGT.

This chain links TRBV28 with TRBJ1-5; 11 bases line up with TRBD1. J was trimmed by 1 base and V by 11 bases; bases with no gene match: 7. CDR3 length: 15 amino acids. Germline loops: CDR1 MDHEN, CDR2 SYDVKM. The CDR3 spells CAGRTGGLSNQPQHF. The CDR3 DNA reads TGTGCCGGAAGGACAGGGGGCTTGAGCAATCAGCCCCAGCATTTT.

V is TRBV7-9 and J is TRBJ1-5, with 8 bases that match TRBD1. This CDR3 contains 16 residues. The J segment lost 3 bases and the V segment lost 5 bases, leaving 9 bases of the junction unmatched. Germline V gives CDR1 SEHNR, CDR2 FQNEAQ (reference sequence). In DNA, the CDR3 is TGTGCCAGCAGCCTCGGGACAGGTAGGAACAATCAGCCCCAGCATTTT. This translates into CASSLGTGRNNQPQHF.

V usage is TRBV25-1 and J usage is TRBJ1-5, with D hard to call. Germline V gives CDR1 MGHDK, CDR2 SYGVNS. Trimming removed 2 bases at V and 4 bases at J, with 9 bases between. The CDR3 totals 14 residues. CDR3 in amino acids: CASSETGRNQPQHF. The CDR3 DNA reads TGTGCCAGCAGTGAAACTGGTAGAAATCAGCCCCAGCATTTT.

This CDR3 reads CASSYAGGVRSEQFF. The CDR3 DNA follows: TGTGCCAGCAGTTATGCGGGGGGGGTTAGGAGTGAGCAGTTCTTC. The chain links TRBV6-5 to TRBJ2-1; 9 bases line up with TRBD2. V lost 3 bases and J lost 9; bases outside the gene matches: 9. CDR1 MNHEY and CDR2 SVGAGI come from the germline V gene. This CDR3 region has 15 residues.

The chain is built from TRBV2 and TRBJ1-2, with 8 bases identical to TRBD1. There are 14 residues in the CDR3. Trimming cost V 6 bases and J 8 bases; bases outside gene matches: 11. The germline V gene has CDR1 SNHLY and CDR2 FYNNEI. The CDR3 nucleotides are TGTGCCAGCAGACCCGGACAGGGCGAGGGCGGCTACACCTTC. Translating gives CASRPGQGEGGYTF.

The V call is TRBV11-3, the J call TRBJ2-1; TRBD1 agrees at 8 bases. Germline V lookup: CDR1 SGHNT, CDR2 YENEEA. CDR3 length equals 15 residues. J gave up 11 bases and V 2 bases, and 11 bases lay outside the gene matches. The CDR3 DNA reads TGTGCCAGCAGCTTACTTGGGCAGGGGGCCGGGCAGCAGTTCTTC. It specifies CASSLLGQGAGQQFF. Using reference TRBV11-3 and TRBJ2-1 for the parts outside the CDR3, the full variable domain is EAGVVQSPRYKIIEKKQPVAFWCNPISGHNTLYWYLQNLGQGPELLIRYENEEAVDDSQLPKDRFSAERLKGVDSTLKIQPAELGDSAVYLCASSLLGQGAGQQFFGPGTRLTVL.

V gene TRBV19 combines with J gene TRBJ1-2; 7 nucleotides line up with TRBD1. This CDR3 spans 12 amino acids. V lost 8 bases to trimming and J lost 7 bases; unmatched junction nucleotides: 7. Germline V CDR1 and CDR2: LNHDA, SQIVND (reference sequence). The CDR3 DNA reads TGTGCCAGTTCCGACAGGGTTAGTGGCTACACCTTC. Translation: CASSDRVSGYTF.

This clone has just one count. The chain couples TRBV5-1 to TRBJ2-1; 10 positions agree with TRBD2. The CDR3 loop spans 18 amino acids. CDR1 is SGHRS, CDR2 YFSETQ, per germline. The J segment lost 0 bases and the V segment lost 0 bases, leaving 6 bases of the junction unmatched. The CDR3 protein is CASSLVVAGGLSYNEQFF. For the CDR3, the DNA is TGCGCCAGCAGCTTGGTGGTAGCGGGAGGCCTCTCCTACAATGAGCAGTTCTTC.

This clone has only one observation. This chain links TRBV11-2 with TRBJ1-1; 8 bases are a match to TRBD1. The V gene's germline CDR1 is SGHAT and CDR2 FQNNGV. CDR3 size: 13 residues. Trimming removed 5 bases from V and 14 bases from J; junction bases left unmatched: 13. This CDR3 reads CASSPGTGGLRFF. CDR3 coding DNA: TGTGCCAGCAGCCCCGGGACAGGTGGGTTGAGGTTCTTT. The entire variable domain, with the rest obtained from reference TRBV11-2 and TRBJ1-1, is as follows: EAGVAQSPRYKIIEKRQSVAFWCNPISGHATLYWYQQILGQGPKLLIQFQNNGVVDDSQLPKDRFSAERLKGVDSTLKIQPAKLEDSAVYLCASSPGTGGLRFFGQGTRLTVV.

V is TRBV6-5 and J is TRBJ2-3, with D maybe TRBD2 (5 bases). The germline V and J ends were trimmed by 2 bases and 0 bases, with 12 bases remaining between them. This CDR3 is 16 amino acids long. Germline V CDR1 and CDR2: MNHEY, SVGAGI. Here the CDR3 DNA reads TGTGCCAGCAGTTACGGGGAGAGAGCTAGCACAGATACGCAGTATTTT. Protein: CASSYGERASTDTQYF.

This clone was recorded only once. The V and J genes are TRBV29-1 and TRBJ1-6; weak D call: TRBD1 (5 bases). The V and J ends lost 7 bases and 4 bases respectively, with 14 bases between them. Germline values: CDR1 SQVTM, CDR2 ANQGSEA. CDR3 size: 14 residues. The CDR3 bases are TGCAGCGGGGACTCAATTCTATATAATTCACCCCTCCACTTT. Its protein is CSGDSILYNSPLHF.

This chain connects TRBV11-2 to TRBJ2-5, with D tentatively TRBD1 (6 bases). The V gene's germline CDR1 is SGHAT and CDR2 FQNNGV. Trimming cost V 3 bases and J 3 bases, with 11 bases left between them. The CDR3 extends over 14 amino acids. CDR3 bases: TGTGCCAGCAGCTTTTTTACAGGGAAAGAGACCCAGTACTTC. Encoded protein: CASSFFTGKETQYF. The full variable domain, its missing parts supplied by reference TRBV11-2 and TRBJ2-5, is EAGVAQSPRYKIIEKRQSVAFWCNPISGHATLYWYQQILGQGPKLLIQFQNNGVVDDSQLPKDRFSAERLKGVDSTLKIQPAKLEDSAVYLCASSFFTGKETQYFGPGTRLLVL.

The V and J genes are TRBV19 and TRBJ1-5; 7 bases are a match to TRBD1. The CDR3 totals 15 residues. V shed 4 bases, J shed 4 bases, and the junction held 7 bases outside the gene matches. Germline V gives CDR1 LNHDA, CDR2 SQIVND (reference sequence). CDR3 loop: CASSTLGQSNQPQHF. For the CDR3, the DNA is TGTGCCAGTAGTACCCTGGGACAGTCTAATCAGCCCCAGCATTTT.

The rearrangement joins TRBV27 to TRBJ1-2, with D unclear. Between the trimmed V and J ends, which lost 3 bases and 4 bases, there was a span of 9 bases. The length of the CDR3 is 13 residues. From germline, CDR1 is MNHEY and CDR2 SMNVEV (reference sequence). Here the CDR3 reads CASSFSGSYGYTF. CDR3 DNA: TGTGCCAGCAGTTTTTCCGGTTCCTATGGCTACACCTTC.

This clone was observed a handful of times. The CDR3 nucleotides read TGTGCCATTTTCACAGGGAACGAGCAGTACTTC. Translation gives CAIFTGNEQYF. The chain uses TRBV10-3 and TRBJ2-7; perhaps TRBD1 as D (6 bases). Trimming pared 9 bases from V and 5 bases from J, leaving 11 bases between. The CDR3 length is 11 residues. Germline CDR1 and CDR2: ENHRY and SYGVKD.

The V gene is TRBV1, the J gene TRBJ2-3; TRBD2 was called by the table and not checked on the DNA. TRBV1 is a listed pseudogene. This CDR3 is built from 15 residues. The CDR3 DNA reads as TGCACCAGCAGAGAGCGGGAGCGTTGCACAGATACGCAGTATTTT. Translated: CTSRERERCTDTQYF.

The rearrangement uses TRBV6-5 and TRBJ1-3, with 7 bases fitting TRBD1. Trimming removed 5 bases from V and 0 bases from J; junction bases left unmatched: 1. The CDR3 spans 14 residues. Germline CDR1 and CDR2: MNHEY and SVGAGI. In nucleotides, the CDR3 is TGTGCCAGCAGTAGACAGGGCTCTGGAAACACCATATATTTT. This sequence encodes CASSRQGSGNTIYF.

The chain combines TRBV5-8 with TRBJ1-1, with no clear D. There are 14 residues in the CDR3. V lost 0 bases to trimming and J lost 5 bases, with 11 bases between them. CDR1 is SGHTS, CDR2 YDEGEE, per germline. For the CDR3, the DNA is TGTGCCAGCAGCTTGGGCATGGGGAGGACTGAAGCTTTCTTT. Protein product: CASSLGMGRTEAFF. The variable domain in full, completed from reference TRBV5-8 and TRBJ1-1, reads EAGVTQSPTHLIKTRGQQATLRCSPISGHTSVYWYQQALGLGLQFLLWYDEGEERNRGNFPPRFSGRQFPNYSSELNVNALELEDSALYLCASSLGMGRTEAFFGQGTRLTVV.

CDR3 in DNA: TGTGCCATCCTATCATCGAGGCCTGACAATCAGCCCCAGCATTTT. This translates into CAILSSRPDNQPQHF. This sequence joins TRBV28 and TRBJ1-5; no firm D call. The CDR3 is 15 amino acids. The germline V and J ends were trimmed by 10 bases and 3 bases, with 19 bases remaining between them. The germline V gene has CDR1 MDHEN and CDR2 SYDVKM.

This clone was observed once. The chain carries TRBV9 and TRBJ2-2; 9 bases line up with TRBD1. This CDR3 contains 17 residues. CDR1 is SGDLS and CDR2 is YYNGEE in the germline V gene. The V and J ends lost 0 bases and 3 bases, in that order; junction bases with no gene match: 6. The CDR3 bases are TGTGCCAGCAGCGTAGAAGCGGGACAGGGTCACACCGGGGAGCTGTTTTTT. Translating gives CASSVEAGQGHTGELFF.

The rearrangement uses TRBV20-1 and TRBJ2-5; no clear D gene. In germline, CDR1 is DFQATT, CDR2 SNEGSKA (reference sequence). The CDR3 runs to 11 residues. Trimming took off 7 bases at V and 2 bases at J, with 8 bases between the two ends. This chain's CDR3 is CSVALQETQYF. CDR3 coding DNA: TGCAGTGTAGCCCTGCAAGAGACCCAGTACTTC.

This sequence joins TRBV27 and TRBJ2-7; TRBD2 matches at 12 bases. J gave up 4 bases and V 3 bases, and 4 bases lay outside the gene matches. Germline loops: CDR1 MNHEY, CDR2 SMNVEV (reference sequence). The CDR3 extends over 15 amino acids. The CDR3 DNA reads as TGTGCCAGCAGTTTGGATGGACTAGCGGGATACGAGCAGTACTTC. The encoded protein is CASSLDGLAGYEQYF.

CDR3 DNA: TGTGCCAGCAGCTTAAAGCGGGGCCTCATCTACACTGAAGCTTTCTTT. Translated: CASSLKRGLIYTEAFF. The chain employs TRBV11-3 and TRBJ1-1; the D gene is possibly TRBD1 (5 bases). V lost 2 bases, J lost 3 bases, and 16 bases lay in between. Germline V gene sequence: CDR1 SGHNT, CDR2 YENEEA. CDR3 length equals 16 residues. Filled out from reference TRBV11-3 and TRBJ1-1, the complete variable domain reads EAGVVQSPRYKIIEKKQPVAFWCNPISGHNTLYWYLQNLGQGPELLIRYENEEAVDDSQLPKDRFSAERLKGVDSTLKIQPAELGDSAVYLCASSLKRGLIYTEAFFGQGTRLTVV.

The chain has TRBV7-9 and TRBJ1-2; TRBD1 is a possible D gene (5 bases). The CDR3 totals 14 residues. Trimming pared 5 bases from V and 7 bases from J, leaving 17 bases between. Germline V gives CDR1 SEHNR, CDR2 FQNEAQ (reference sequence). The CDR3 DNA reads as TGTGCCAGCAGCCACGGACAAGCGACGGGTGGCTACACCTTC. It encodes CASSHGQATGGYTF.

The CDR3 bases are TGTGCCATCAGTAAGACAGGGGGCATTGAGCCCCAGCATTTT. It encodes CAISKTGGIEPQHF. The genes are TRBV10-3 and TRBJ1-5, with TRBD1 matching 10 bases. Germline CDR1 reads ENHRY; CDR2 reads SYGVKD. The length of the CDR3 is 14 residues. After removal of 5 bases from V and 8 bases from J, the junction contained 6 bases not matched to a gene.

The chain couples TRBV19 to TRBJ2-7, with TRBD1 matching over 8 bases. CDR3 length: 14 amino acids. Germline V lookup: CDR1 LNHDA, CDR2 SQIVND (reference sequence). V lost 6 bases and J lost 0; bases outside the gene matches: 4. The CDR3: CASSNTGGSYEQYF. The CDR3 nucleotides are TGTGCCAGTAGCAACACAGGGGGCTCCTACGAGCAGTACTTC.